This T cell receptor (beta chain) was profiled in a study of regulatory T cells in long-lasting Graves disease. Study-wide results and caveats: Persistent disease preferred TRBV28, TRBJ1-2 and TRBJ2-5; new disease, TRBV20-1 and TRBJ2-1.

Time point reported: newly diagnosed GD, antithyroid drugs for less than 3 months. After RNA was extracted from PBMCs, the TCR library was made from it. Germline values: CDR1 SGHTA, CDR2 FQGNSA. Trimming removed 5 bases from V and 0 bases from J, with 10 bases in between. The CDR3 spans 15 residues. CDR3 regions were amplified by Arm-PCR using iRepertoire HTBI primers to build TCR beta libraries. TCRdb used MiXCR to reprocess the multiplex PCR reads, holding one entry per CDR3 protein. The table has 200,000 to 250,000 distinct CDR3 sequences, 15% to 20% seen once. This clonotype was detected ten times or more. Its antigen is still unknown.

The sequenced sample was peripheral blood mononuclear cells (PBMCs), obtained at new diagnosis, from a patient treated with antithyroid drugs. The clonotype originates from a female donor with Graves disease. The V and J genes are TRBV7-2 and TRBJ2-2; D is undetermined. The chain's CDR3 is CASSPDGTNTGELFF. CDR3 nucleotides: TGTGCCAGCAGCCCGGACGGAACGAACACCGGGGAGCTGTTTTTT.